These 10 T cell receptor beta chains came from one sample sequenced in a study of blood T cell repertoires in COVID-19. Measured with immunoSEQ multiplex PCR; TCRdb has only the in-frame clones, and not every one. The sample consists of 110,000 to 150,000 clones, 84% of them appearing once. Sample: peripheral blood. The origin of the receptors is a human donor in a cohort sampled during active COVID-19.

The chain couples TRBV7-2 to TRBJ2-7; TRBD1 is a possible D gene (6 bases). Trimming removed 4 bases from V and 5 bases from J, with 12 bases in between. This CDR3 has 13 residues. From germline, CDR1 is SGHTA and CDR2 FQGNSA. The CDR3 DNA follows: TGTGCCAGCAGCTCCGTACAGGGTGACGAGCAGTACTTC. Its translation: CASSSVQGDEQYF.

The chain couples TRBV5-1 to TRBJ2-3; 8 bases line up with TRBD2. V was clipped by 2 bases and J by 1 base; unmatched bases: 0. The germline V gene has CDR1 SGHRS and CDR2 YFSETQ. The CDR3 totals 14 residues. The DNA for the CDR3 is TGCGCCAGCAGCTTTAGCGGGGGCACAGATACGCAGTATTTT. It encodes CASSFSGGTDTQYF.

The V call is TRBV25-1, the J call TRBJ2-5; possible D gene TRBD2, 6 bases. V lost 2 bases and J lost 0, with 16 bases in between. The germline gives CDR1 MGHDK, CDR2 SYGVNS. CDR3 length equals 17 residues. The CDR3 DNA is TGTGCCAGCAGTGAAATCCCTAGCGAGGCTTACCAAGAGACCCAGTACTTC. Its translation: CASSEIPSEAYQETQYF.

This clone was picked up a small number of times. The chain employs TRBV5-1 and TRBJ1-1; a possible D gene is TRBD1 (6 bases). From germline, CDR1 is SGHRS and CDR2 YFSETQ. The CDR3 extends over 13 amino acids. V gave up 0 bases and J gave up 6 bases, with 9 bases separating them. The CDR3 nucleotides read TGCGCCAGCAGCTTGGCCGAGGGGGCTGAAGCTTTCTTT. It encodes CASSLAEGAEAFF.

The V gene is TRBV27, the J gene TRBJ2-5, with D possibly TRBD1 on 7 matching bases. There are 13 residues in the CDR3. Per the germline V gene, CDR1 is MNHEY and CDR2 is SMNVEV (reference sequence). V shed 8 bases and J shed 4 bases, with 14 bases lying between them. The CDR3 sequence: CASGGGALETQYF. CDR3 in DNA: TGTGCCAGCGGAGGGGGCGCCTTAGAGACCCAGTACTTC.

This clone turned up a few times. The chain joins TRBV5-4 to TRBJ2-5; D perhaps matches TRBD2 (6 bases). V was clipped by 4 bases and J by 4 bases, with 11 bases between them. Germline values: CDR1 SGHNT, CDR2 YYREEE (reference sequence). The CDR3 runs to 13 residues. The CDR3: CASSDRDLETQYF. In DNA form, the CDR3 reads TGTGCCAGCAGCGACCGGGACTTAGAGACCCAGTACTTC.

The chain links TRBV5-4 to TRBJ2-2; D not resolved. CDR1 SGHNT and CDR2 YYREEE come from the germline V gene (reference sequence). The CDR3 runs 15 residues. V dropped 4 bases and J dropped 4 bases, with 14 bases sitting between them. The CDR3 is CASSPPGISTGELFF. As DNA, the CDR3 is TGTGCCAGCAGCCCGCCGGGTATCTCCACCGGGGAGCTGTTTTTT.

The chain joins TRBV6-5 to TRBJ2-3, with TRBD1 matching 7 bases. The CDR3 length is 15 residues. Germline CDR1 MNHEY, CDR2 SVGAGI. J gave up 6 bases and V 0 bases, and 6 bases lay outside the gene matches. The CDR3 nucleotides are TGTGCCAGCAGTTACTCCTTTACAGGGGTCGATACGCAGTATTTT. It codes for CASSYSFTGVDTQYF.

The chain combines TRBV5-1 with TRBJ1-2; TRBD1 aligns across 7 bases. CDR1 and CDR2 from the germline V gene are SGHRS and YFSETQ. V lost 3 bases and J lost 4; bases outside the gene matches: 6. The CDR3 covers 14 residues. The DNA for the CDR3 is TGCGCCAGCAGCTCTTCCGGGACAGCCTATGGCTACACCTTC. This codes for CASSSSGTAYGYTF.

This clone came up a few times. J is TRBJ2-1 and V is TRBV6-6; 9 bases are a match to TRBD2. The V and J ends lost 5 bases and 1 base, in that order; junction bases with no gene match: 12. From germline, CDR1 is MNHNY and CDR2 SVGAGI (reference sequence). This CDR3 spans 18 amino acids. As DNA, the CDR3 is TGTGCCAGCAGTCGCAGCGGGAGGAGGCTAGAATCCTACAATGAGCAGTTCTTC. Translated, it gives CASSRSGRRLESYNEQFF.